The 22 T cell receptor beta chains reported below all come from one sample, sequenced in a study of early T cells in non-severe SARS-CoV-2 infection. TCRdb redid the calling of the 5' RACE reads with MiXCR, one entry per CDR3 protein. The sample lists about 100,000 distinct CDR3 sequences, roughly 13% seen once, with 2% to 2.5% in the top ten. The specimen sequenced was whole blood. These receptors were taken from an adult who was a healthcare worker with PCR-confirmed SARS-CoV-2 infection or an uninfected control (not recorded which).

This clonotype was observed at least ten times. In DNA form, the CDR3 reads TGTGCCAGCAGTCTTCGGGATGGGAGCAATCAGCCCCAGCATTTT. The encoded protein is CASSLRDGSNQPQHF. The rearrangement uses TRBV12-3 or TRBV12-4 and TRBJ1-5; no clear D. The CDR3 totals 15 residues. Trimming removed 5 bases at V and 1 base at J, with 12 bases between.

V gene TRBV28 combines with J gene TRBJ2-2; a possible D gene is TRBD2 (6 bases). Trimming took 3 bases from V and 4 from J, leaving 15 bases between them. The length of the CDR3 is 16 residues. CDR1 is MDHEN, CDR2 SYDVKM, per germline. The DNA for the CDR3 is TGTGCCAGCAGTTTTGGAGGGTCCAAGGGCACCGGGGAGCTGTTTTTT. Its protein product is CASSFGGSKGTGELFF.

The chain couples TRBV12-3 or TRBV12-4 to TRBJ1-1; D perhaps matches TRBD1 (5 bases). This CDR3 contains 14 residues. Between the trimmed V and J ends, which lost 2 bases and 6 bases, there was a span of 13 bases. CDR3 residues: CASSLWGKVAEAFF. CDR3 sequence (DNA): TGTGCCAGCAGTTTATGGGGGAAGGTGGCTGAAGCTTTCTTT.

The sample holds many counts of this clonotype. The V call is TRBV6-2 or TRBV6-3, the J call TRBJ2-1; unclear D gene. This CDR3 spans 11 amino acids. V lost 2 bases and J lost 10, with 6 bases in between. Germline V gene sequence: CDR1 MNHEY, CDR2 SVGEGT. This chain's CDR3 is CASSYQREQFF. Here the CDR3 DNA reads TGTGCCAGCAGTTACCAACGGGAGCAGTTCTTC.

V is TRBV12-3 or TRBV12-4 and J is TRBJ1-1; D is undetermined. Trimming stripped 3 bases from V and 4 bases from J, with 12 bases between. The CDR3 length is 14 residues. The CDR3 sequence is CASSFARRITEAFF. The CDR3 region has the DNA TGTGCCAGCAGTTTTGCCAGGCGGATCACTGAAGCTTTCTTT.

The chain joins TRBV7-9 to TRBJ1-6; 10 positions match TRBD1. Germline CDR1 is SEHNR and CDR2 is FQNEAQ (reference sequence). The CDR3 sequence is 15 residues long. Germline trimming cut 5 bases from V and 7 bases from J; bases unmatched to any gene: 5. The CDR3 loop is CASSGPGQGNSPLHF. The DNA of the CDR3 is TGTGCCAGCAGCGGTCCGGGACAGGGGAATTCACCCCTCCACTTT.

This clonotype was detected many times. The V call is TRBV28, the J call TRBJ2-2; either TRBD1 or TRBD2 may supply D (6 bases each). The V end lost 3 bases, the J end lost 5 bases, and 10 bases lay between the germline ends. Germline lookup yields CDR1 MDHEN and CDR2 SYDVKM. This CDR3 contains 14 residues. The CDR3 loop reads CASSFPGATGELFF. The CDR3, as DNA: TGTGCCAGCAGTTTTCCGGGGGCTACCGGGGAGCTGTTTTTT. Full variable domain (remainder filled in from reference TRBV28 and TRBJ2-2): DVKVTQSSRYLVKRTGEKVFLECVQDMDHENMFWYRQDPGLGLRLIYFSYDVKMKEKGDIPEGYSVSREKKERFSLILESASTNQTSMYLCASSFPGATGELFFGEGSRLTVL.

The CDR3 spells CASSFTGLPTDTQYF. The CDR3 nucleotides read TGTGCCAGCAGTTTCACGGGATTACCCACAGATACGCAGTATTTT. This rearrangement joins TRBV6-2 or TRBV6-3 to TRBJ2-3; D is perhaps TRBD2 (5 bases). The V gene lost 4 bases and the J gene lost 2 bases, with 13 bases spanning the gap. Germline CDR1 MNHEY, CDR2 SVGEGT. This CDR3 is built from 15 residues.

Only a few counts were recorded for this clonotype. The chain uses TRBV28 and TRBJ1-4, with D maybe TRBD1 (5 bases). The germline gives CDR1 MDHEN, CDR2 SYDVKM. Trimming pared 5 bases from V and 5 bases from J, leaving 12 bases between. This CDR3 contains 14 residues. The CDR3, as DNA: TGTGCCAGCAGTCCGACAGCAATCAATGAAAAACTGTTTTTT. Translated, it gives CASSPTAINEKLFF.

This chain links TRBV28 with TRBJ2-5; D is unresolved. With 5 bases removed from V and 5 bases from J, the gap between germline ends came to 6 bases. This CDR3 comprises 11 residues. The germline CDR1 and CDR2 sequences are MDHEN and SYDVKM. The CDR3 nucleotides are TGTGCCAGCAGTAGAAGGGAGACCCAGTACTTC. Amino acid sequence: CASSRRETQYF.

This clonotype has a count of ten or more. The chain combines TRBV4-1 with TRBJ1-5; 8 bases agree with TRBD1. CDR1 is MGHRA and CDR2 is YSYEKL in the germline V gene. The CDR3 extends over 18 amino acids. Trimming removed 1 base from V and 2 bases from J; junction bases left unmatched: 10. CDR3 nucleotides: TGCGCCAGCAGCCAAGCCCCGGACAGGGACCGACGCAATCAGCCCCAGCATTTT. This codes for CASSQAPDRDRRNQPQHF.

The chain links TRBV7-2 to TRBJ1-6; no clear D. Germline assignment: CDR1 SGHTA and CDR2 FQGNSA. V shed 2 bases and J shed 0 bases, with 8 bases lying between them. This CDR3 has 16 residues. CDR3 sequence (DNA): TGTGCCAGCAGCTTATATCCGAGCTCCTATAATTCACCCCTCCACTTT. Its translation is CASSLYPSSYNSPLHF.

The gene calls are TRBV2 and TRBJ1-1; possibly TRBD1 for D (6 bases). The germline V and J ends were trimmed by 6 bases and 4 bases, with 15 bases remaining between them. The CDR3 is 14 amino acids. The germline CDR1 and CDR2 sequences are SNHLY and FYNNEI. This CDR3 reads CASSRVRGGTEAFF. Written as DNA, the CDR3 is TGTGCCAGCAGCCGTGTGAGAGGGGGCACTGAAGCTTTCTTT. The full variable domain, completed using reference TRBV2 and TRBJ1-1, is EPEVTQTPSHQVTQMGQEVILRCVPISNHLYFYWYRQILGQKVEFLVSFYNNEISEKSEIFDDQFSVERPDGSNFTLKIRSTKLEDSAMYFCASSRVRGGTEAFFGQGTRLTVV.

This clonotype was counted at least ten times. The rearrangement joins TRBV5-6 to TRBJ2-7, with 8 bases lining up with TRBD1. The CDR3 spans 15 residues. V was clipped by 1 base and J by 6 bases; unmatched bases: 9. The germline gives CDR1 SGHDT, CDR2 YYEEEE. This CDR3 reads CASSLSRQGNAEQYF. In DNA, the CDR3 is TGTGCCAGCAGCTTGTCCCGACAGGGGAACGCCGAGCAGTACTTC.

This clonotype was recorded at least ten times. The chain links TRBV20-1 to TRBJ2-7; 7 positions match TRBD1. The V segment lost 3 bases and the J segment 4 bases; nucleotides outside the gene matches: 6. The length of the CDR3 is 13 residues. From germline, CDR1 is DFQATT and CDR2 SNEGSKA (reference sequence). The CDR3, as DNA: TGCAGTGCTAGGAAGACAGGGATTTACGAGCAGTACTTC. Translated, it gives CSARKTGIYEQYF.

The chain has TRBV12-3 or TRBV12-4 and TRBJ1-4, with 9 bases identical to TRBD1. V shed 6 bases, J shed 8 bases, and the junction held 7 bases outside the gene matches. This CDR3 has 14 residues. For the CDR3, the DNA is TGTGCCAGCAGCCCGGGACAGGGTACCGAAAAACTGTTTTTT. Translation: CASSPGQGTEKLFF.

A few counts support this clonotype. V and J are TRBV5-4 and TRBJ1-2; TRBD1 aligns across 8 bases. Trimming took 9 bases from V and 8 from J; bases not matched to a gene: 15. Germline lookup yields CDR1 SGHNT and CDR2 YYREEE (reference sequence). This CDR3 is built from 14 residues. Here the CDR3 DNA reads TGTGCCACCACCCGGGGGACAGGAGAGGTCGGCTACACCTTC. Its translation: CATTRGTGEVGYTF.

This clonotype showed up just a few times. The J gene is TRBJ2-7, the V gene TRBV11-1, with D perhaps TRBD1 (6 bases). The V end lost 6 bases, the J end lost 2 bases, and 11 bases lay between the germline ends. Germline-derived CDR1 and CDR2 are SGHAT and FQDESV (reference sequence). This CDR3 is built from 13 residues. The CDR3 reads CASRGRGTYEQYF. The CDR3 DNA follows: TGTGCCAGCAGGGGCAGGGGAACCTACGAGCAGTACTTC.

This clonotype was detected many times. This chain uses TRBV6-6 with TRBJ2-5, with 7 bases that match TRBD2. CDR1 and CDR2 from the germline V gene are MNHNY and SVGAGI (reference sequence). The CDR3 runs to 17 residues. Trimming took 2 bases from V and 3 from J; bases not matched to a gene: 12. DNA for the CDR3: TGTGCCAGCAGTTACGGGGCGGGGGAGACCGGGAAAGAGACCCAGTACTTC. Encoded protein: CASSYGAGETGKETQYF.

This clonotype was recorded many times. The CDR3 sequence: CSVDGQITDTQYF. In DNA, the CDR3 is TGCAGCGTTGATGGTCAGATCACAGATACGCAGTATTTT. The genes are TRBV29-1 and TRBJ2-3; no definite D call. The V end lost 3 bases, the J end lost 2 bases, and 9 bases lay between the germline ends. Germline-derived CDR1 and CDR2 are SQVTM and ANQGSEA. CDR3 length: 13 amino acids.

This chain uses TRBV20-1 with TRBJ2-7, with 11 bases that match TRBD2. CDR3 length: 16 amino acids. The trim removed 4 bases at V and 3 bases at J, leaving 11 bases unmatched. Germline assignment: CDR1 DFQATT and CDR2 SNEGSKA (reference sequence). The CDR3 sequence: CSANTMRGLAGYEQYF. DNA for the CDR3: TGCAGTGCTAATACGATGCGTGGACTAGCGGGCTACGAGCAGTACTTC.

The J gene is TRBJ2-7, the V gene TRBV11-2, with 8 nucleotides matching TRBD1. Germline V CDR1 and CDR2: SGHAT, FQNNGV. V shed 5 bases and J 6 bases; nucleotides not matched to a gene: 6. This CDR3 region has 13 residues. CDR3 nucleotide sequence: TGTGCCAGCAGCCGCGGACAGGGCCCCGAGCAGTACTTC. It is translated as CASSRGQGPEQYF. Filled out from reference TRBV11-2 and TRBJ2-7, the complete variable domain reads EAGVAQSPRYKIIEKRQSVAFWCNPISGHATLYWYQQILGQGPKLLIQFQNNGVVDDSQLPKDRFSAERLKGVDSTLKIQPAKLEDSAVYLCASSRGQGPEQYFGPGTRLTVT.